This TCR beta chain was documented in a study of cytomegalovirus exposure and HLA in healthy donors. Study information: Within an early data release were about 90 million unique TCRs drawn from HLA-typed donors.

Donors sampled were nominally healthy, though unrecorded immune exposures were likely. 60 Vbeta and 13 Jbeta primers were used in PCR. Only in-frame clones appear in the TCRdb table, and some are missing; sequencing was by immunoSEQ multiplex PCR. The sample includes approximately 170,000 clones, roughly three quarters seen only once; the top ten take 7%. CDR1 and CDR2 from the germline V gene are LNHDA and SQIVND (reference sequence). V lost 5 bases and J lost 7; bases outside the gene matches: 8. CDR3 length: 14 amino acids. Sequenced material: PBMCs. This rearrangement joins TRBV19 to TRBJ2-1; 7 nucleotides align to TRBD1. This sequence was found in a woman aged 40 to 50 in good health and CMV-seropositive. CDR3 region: CASSGQAKSNEQFF. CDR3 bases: TGTGCCAGTAGTGGACAGGCGAAATCGAATGAGCAGTTCTTC.